Listed below are T cell receptor beta chains from one sample, sequenced in a study of CD8+ T cells in alopecia areata. Some clones are missing from TCRdb's copy, which holds only in-frame ones; the method was immunoSEQ multiplex PCR. The data contain about 100,000 clones, just under 60% of them singletons. The sample in question was CD8+ T cells sorted from blood, obtained at week 56, from a patient treated with tofacitinib. These receptors originate from a human donor with alopecia areata. Both conserved end residues are part of each CDR3. Fields, in order: V gene, J gene, D gene, clone size, CDR3 protein, CDR3 DNA. A D gene is named only where the DNA matches it firmly. Clone size is given for some rows only: seen once, a few or many times, or a class if the clone is expanded.

>TRBV13|TRBJ2-3|-|-
CASTGGPSTDTQYF
TGTGCCAGCACTGGGGGGCCTAGCACAGATACGCAGTATTTT
>TRBV6-4|TRBJ2-1|-|-
CASSDSGQSSYNEQFF
TGTGCCAGCAGTGACTCTGGGCAAAGCTCCTACAATGAGCAGTTCTTC
>TRBV10-2|TRBJ2-1|-|-
CASSERYNEQFF
TGCGCCAGCAGTGAACGCTACAATGAGCAGTTCTTC
>TRBV7-6|TRBJ2-2|-|-
CASSNTGELFF
TGTGCCAGCAGCAACACCGGGGAGCTGTTTTTT
>TRBV5-1|TRBJ1-1|-|-
CASSFSPGTEAFF
TGCGCCAGCAGCTTTTCACCGGGCACTGAAGCTTTCTTT
>TRBV5-8|TRBJ2-1|-|-
CASSYGTDSYNEQFF
TGTGCCAGCAGCTATGGGACGGACTCCTACAATGAGCAGTTCTTC
>TRBV2|TRBJ2-5|-|-
CASSEPGQRVETQYF
TGTGCCAGCAGTGAACCCGGACAGCGCGTGGAGACCCAGTACTTC
>TRBV7-8|TRBJ1-3|TRBD1|few
CASSADRGENTIYF
TGTGCCAGCTCCGCCGACAGGGGGGAAAACACCATATATTTT
>TRBV5-5|TRBJ2-3|TRBD1|-
CASSRRTGGSDTQYF
TGTGCCAGCAGCAGGCGGACAGGGGGCTCAGATACGCAGTATTTT
>TRBV29-1|TRBJ2-1|TRBD1|few
CSVDRGRNEQFF
TGCAGCGTTGACAGGGGGCGGAATGAGCAGTTCTTC
>TRBV30|TRBJ1-2|-|-
CAWRSDSYYGYTF
TGTGCCTGGAGATCCGACAGCTACTATGGCTACACCTTC
>TRBV15|TRBJ1-2|TRBD1|-
CATSRERRGAANYGYTF
TGTGCCACCAGCAGAGAACGCAGGGGGGCGGCTAACTATGGCTACACCTTC
>TRBV2|TRBJ2-1|-|-
CASRQQFF
TGTGCCAGCCGTCAGCAGTTCTTC
>TRBV27|TRBJ2-5|TRBD2|-
CASSLGGGAFETQYF
TGTGCCAGCAGTTTAGGCGGGGGGGCATTCGAGACCCAGTACTTC
>TRBV19|TRBJ1-1|-|-
CASRTFNTEAFF
TGTGCCAGTAGGACCTTTAACACTGAAGCTTTCTTT
>TRBV29-1|TRBJ2-7|-|few
CSVVLGSYEQYF
TGCAGCGTCGTGTTGGGGTCCTACGAGCAGTACTTC
>TRBV20-1|TRBJ1-2|-|-
CSATDYGYTF
TGCAGTGCTACTGACTATGGCTACACCTTC
>TRBV6-4|TRBJ2-1|-|-
CASSGGTVNEQFF
TGTGCCAGCAGTGGGGGGACTGTTAATGAGCAGTTCTTC
>TRBV13|TRBJ1-4|-|-
CASSPGTGTQKLFF
TGTGCCAGCAGCCCCGGGACCGGGACCCAAAAACTGTTTTTT
>TRBV30|TRBJ2-1|-|few
CAWSVSGPNEQFF
TGTGCCTGGAGTGTGAGTGGCCCCAATGAGCAGTTCTTC
>TRBV6-6|TRBJ1-1|TRBD1|-
CASSRRQGRTEAFF
TGTGCCAGCAGTAGAAGACAGGGTAGGACTGAAGCTTTCTTT
>TRBV27|TRBJ2-1|-|-
CASSFRGPHEQFF
TGTGCCAGCAGTTTCCGGGGCCCCCATGAGCAGTTCTTC
>TRBV6-5|TRBJ2-6|-|-
CASSYGQPSGANVLTF
TGTGCCAGCAGTTACGGACAGCCATCTGGGGCCAACGTCCTGACTTTC
>TRBV6-1|TRBJ1-4|-|few
CASSEMRGGEKLFF
TGTGCCAGCAGTGAAATGCGAGGAGGGGAAAAACTGTTTTTT
>TRBV5-1|TRBJ1-4|-|few
CASSLDAATNEKLFF
TGCGCCAGCAGCTTGGACGCGGCAACTAATGAAAAACTGTTTTTT